The rows below give T cell receptor beta chains drawn from one sample of a study of T cells after yellow fever vaccination. Each CDR3 protein gets one entry after TCRdb re-called the 5' RACE reads with MiXCR. The sample carries about 63,000 distinct CDR3 sequences, less than 8.5% recorded once. The sample in question was CD8+ T cells sorted from PBMCs, obtained 15 days after the yellow fever booster vaccination. All receptors derive from a man between 25 and 39 years old who received the YFV17D yellow fever vaccine. The CDR3 runs from the conserved cysteine through the conserved F or W. A D gene is named only where the DNA matches it firmly. Size values are once, few and many counts, or a class for expanded clones, and some rows have none.

v_call	j_call	d_call	clone_size	cdr3_aa	cdr3_nt
TRBV5-1	TRBJ2-5	NA	many	CASSQDSGQETQYF	TGCGCCAGCAGCCAGGACTCAGGTCAAGAGACCCAGTACTTC
TRBV27	TRBJ2-1	NA	NA	CASSLAGPNHNEQFF	TGTGCCAGCAGTTTAGCGGGACCTAACCACAATGAGCAGTTCTTC
TRBV5-6	TRBJ1-2	NA	many	CASSLVQGPPGYTF	TGTGCCAGCAGCTTGGTCCAGGGGCCCCCTGGCTACACCTTC
TRBV29-1	TRBJ1-1	NA	many	CSVAAGLSTEAFF	TGCAGCGTAGCTGCAGGGTTATCGACTGAAGCTTTCTTT
TRBV20-1	TRBJ2-7	NA	many	CSARLESSSYEQYF	TGCAGTGCTAGACTAGAATCGAGCTCCTACGAGCAGTACTTC
TRBV7-9	TRBJ2-5	NA	many	CASRGPGAETQYF	TGTGCCAGCAGAGGCCCCGGTGCGGAGACCCAGTACTTC
TRBV5-1	TRBJ2-2	TRBD2	many	CASSRTSGVTGELFF	TGCGCCAGCAGCCGGACTAGCGGCGTCACCGGGGAGCTGTTTTTT
TRBV7-8	TRBJ2-3	NA	many	CASSLSTPDTQYF	TGTGCCAGCAGCTTGAGCACCCCAGATACGCAGTATTTT
TRBV9	TRBJ1-2	NA	many	CASSEYSDNQYGYTF	TGTGCCAGCAGCGAATACTCGGACAACCAGTATGGCTACACCTTC
TRBV7-2	TRBJ1-6	TRBD1	few	CASSTDRGAYNSPLHF	TGTGCCAGCAGCACGGACAGGGGTGCCTATAATTCACCCCTCCACTTT
TRBV24-1	TRBJ2-1	NA	many	CATSDAGEYNEQFF	TGTGCCACCAGTGATGCAGGGGAATACAATGAGCAGTTCTTC
TRBV7-6	TRBJ2-2	NA	many	CASSLPGGQTVSQNTGELFF	TGTGCCAGCAGCTTACCCGGAGGACAGACCGTTTCCCAGAACACCGGGGAGCTGTTTTTT
TRBV4-3	TRBJ2-2	TRBD2	many	CASSQDRASGFVTGELFF	TGCGCCAGCAGCCAAGATCGGGCTAGCGGGTTCGTCACCGGGGAGCTGTTTTTT
TRBV11-2	TRBJ1-4	NA	many	CASSFFEGSPNEKLFF	TGTGCCAGCAGCTTTTTCGAAGGAAGTCCTAATGAAAAACTGTTTTTT
TRBV7-9	TRBJ2-7	NA	many	CASSLEGGSYEQYF	TGTGCCAGCAGCTTGGAGGGGGGCTCCTACGAGCAGTACTTC